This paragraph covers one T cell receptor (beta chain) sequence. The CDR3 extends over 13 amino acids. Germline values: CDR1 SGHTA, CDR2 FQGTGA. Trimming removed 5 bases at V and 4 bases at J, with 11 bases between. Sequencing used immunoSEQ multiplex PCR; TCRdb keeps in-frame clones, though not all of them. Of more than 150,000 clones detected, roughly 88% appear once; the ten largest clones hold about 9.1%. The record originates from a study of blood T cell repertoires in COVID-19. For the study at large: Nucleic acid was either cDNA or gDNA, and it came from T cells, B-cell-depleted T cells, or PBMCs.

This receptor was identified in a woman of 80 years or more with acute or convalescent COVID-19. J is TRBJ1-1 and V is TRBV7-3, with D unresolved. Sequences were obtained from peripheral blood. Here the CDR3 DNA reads TGTGCCAGCAGCCCCGGCGGAGGCACTGAAGCTTTCTTT. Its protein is CASSPGGGTEAFF.